These 18 T cell receptor beta chains were sequenced from one sample in a study of shared clonotypes between healthy human individuals. Naive CD8 cells lacked CD45RO, underwent positive selection for CCR7 and left out terminally differentiated effector memory CD45RA+ cells. Data came from immunoSEQ multiplex PCR; TCRdb stores just in-frame clones and leaves some out. This sample has around 1,900,000 clones, with around 93% found just once. Sequencing used naive CD8+ T cells from PBMCs. Every receptor here comes from a man younger than 35 in good health. Some clones in this sample may be carry-over from other donors' samples.

The chain is built from TRBV5-1 and TRBJ2-1; D possibly corresponds to TRBD2 (5 bases). CDR1 is SGHRS, CDR2 YFSETQ, per germline. The CDR3 consists of 14 residues. V was clipped by 0 bases and J by 9 bases, with 13 bases between them. Here the CDR3 reads CASSLERELGEQFF. CDR3 bases: TGCGCCAGCAGCTTGGAACGGGAATTGGGTGAGCAGTTCTTC.

The rearrangement joins TRBV19 to TRBJ2-7; D call uncertain. Germline V gives CDR1 LNHDA, CDR2 SQIVND (reference sequence). V gave up 5 bases and J gave up 6 bases, with 14 bases separating them. The CDR3 is 13 residues long. The CDR3 DNA sequence: TGTGCCAGTAGTGGGCAGGCGTCGGCCGAGCAGTACTTC. Protein: CASSGQASAEQYF.

This sequence joins TRBV19 and TRBJ1-1, with 8 nucleotides matching TRBD1. Germline loops: CDR1 LNHDA, CDR2 SQIVND (reference sequence). Trimming cost V 5 bases and J 0 bases; bases outside gene matches: 11. This CDR3 region has 17 residues. In nucleotides, the CDR3 is TGTGCCAGTAGTTCCCCCGGGACAGGTGTCATGAACACTGAAGCTTTCTTT. This gives the protein CASSSPGTGVMNTEAFF.

V usage is TRBV7-9 and J usage is TRBJ2-1, with a possible D match to TRBD2 (6 bases). The V and J ends lost 1 base and 3 bases respectively, with 22 bases between them. The CDR3 has 19 residues. From germline, CDR1 is SEHNR and CDR2 FQNEAQ (reference sequence). CDR3 loop: CASSLGTRPSARIYNEQFF. In DNA, the CDR3 is TGTGCCAGCAGCTTAGGGACCCGGCCTAGCGCGAGAATCTACAATGAGCAGTTCTTC.

J is TRBJ2-7 and V is TRBV27, with TRBD2 matching over 8 bases. With 7 bases clipped from V and 2 bases from J, the junction kept 16 bases outside the gene matches. The CDR3 loop spans 17 amino acids. Germline loops: CDR1 MNHEY, CDR2 SMNVEV (reference sequence). The CDR3 is CASTGLAGARGTYEQYF. The CDR3 nucleotides are TGTGCCAGCACGGGGCTAGCGGGCGCGAGAGGAACCTACGAGCAGTACTTC.

The J gene is TRBJ1-1, the V gene TRBV27; D is perhaps TRBD1 (5 bases). Trimming took 6 bases from V and 1 from J, leaving 12 bases between them. This CDR3 region has 14 residues. Germline V gene lookup returns CDR1 MNHEY and CDR2 SMNVEV (reference sequence). Here the CDR3 DNA reads TGTGCCAGCAGGGGGGGAGGAGAGAACACTGAAGCTTTCTTT. Its protein product is CASRGGGENTEAFF.

The chain carries TRBV4-1 and TRBJ2-7, with D hard to call. The CDR3 is made up of 13 amino acids. Deletions cut 1 base from V and 0 bases from J, with 4 bases between. Germline V lookup: CDR1 MGHRA, CDR2 YSYEKL. Here the CDR3 reads CASSQAHSYEQYF. The DNA for the CDR3 is TGCGCCAGCAGCCAAGCCCACTCCTACGAGCAGTACTTC.

As concerns this clone: Distinct nucleotide sequences in the sample also encode this CDR3. The chain employs TRBV27 and TRBJ2-7, with 11 bases lining up with TRBD1. The V gene end was trimmed by 2 bases and the J gene end by 2 bases; junction bases not matched to a gene: 2. The CDR3 extends over 15 amino acids. Per germline, CDR1 MNHEY and CDR2 SMNVEV (reference sequence). The CDR3 DNA sequence: TGTGCCAGCAGTTTAAAGGGACAGGGGGCCTACGAGCAGTACTTC. Protein sequence: CASSLKGQGAYEQYF.

This chain uses TRBV6-1 with TRBJ2-7, with 8 bases fitting TRBD2. CDR3 length: 14 amino acids. Germline CDR1 is MNHNS and CDR2 is SASEGT. V shed 4 bases and J 6 bases; nucleotides not matched to a gene: 8. The CDR3 sequence: CASSGRGGRGEQYF. The CDR3 nucleotides read TGTGCCAGCAGTGGTCGCGGGGGGCGAGGCGAGCAGTACTTC.

The V gene is TRBV5-4, the J gene TRBJ2-7; 7 bases agree with TRBD2. V shed 1 base, J shed 7 bases, and the junction held 8 bases outside the gene matches. The CDR3 length is 14 residues. Looked up from germline, CDR1 is SGHNT and CDR2 is YYREEE (reference sequence). The CDR3 spells CASSLPGTMREQYF. The CDR3 DNA is TGTGCCAGCAGCTTGCCCGGGACTATGAGGGAGCAGTACTTC.

V gene TRBV19 combines with J gene TRBJ1-2; D not resolved. CDR3 length equals 15 residues. Per germline, CDR1 LNHDA and CDR2 SQIVND (reference sequence). Trimming left V 2 bases short and J 0 bases short, with 10 bases between. The CDR3 DNA reads as TGTGCCAGTAGTATAACTCCAGAAACTAACTATGGCTACACCTTC. The encoded protein is CASSITPETNYGYTF.

The chain couples TRBV25-1 to TRBJ2-2, with D uncertain. The CDR3 extends over 14 amino acids. CDR1 is MGHDK and CDR2 is SYGVNS in the germline V gene. V gave up 7 bases and J gave up 6 bases, with 15 bases separating them. CDR3 protein: CASTPNSPAGELFF. In nucleotides, the CDR3 is TGTGCCAGCACGCCCAACTCGCCAGCCGGGGAGCTGTTTTTT.

On this clone: Other DNA variants within this sample encode the same CDR3. The CDR3 DNA is TGTGCCAGCAGTTTGACAGGGTTCTCTTACGAGCAGTACTTC. Translated, it gives CASSLTGFSYEQYF. The V and J genes are TRBV28 and TRBJ2-7, with TRBD1 matching over 7 bases. V shed 3 bases, J shed 4 bases, and the junction held 6 bases outside the gene matches. The CDR3 loop spans 14 amino acids. CDR1 is MDHEN, CDR2 SYDVKM, per germline.

The V and J genes are TRBV5-6 and TRBJ2-3; possible D gene TRBD1, 6 bases. Trimming removed 4 bases at V and 4 bases at J, with 7 bases between. This CDR3 comprises 12 residues. Germline assignment: CDR1 SGHDT and CDR2 YYEEEE. CDR3 region: CASSGGPDTQYF. CDR3 nucleotide sequence: TGTGCCAGCAGCGGGGGCCCAGATACGCAGTATTTT.

V usage is TRBV9 and J usage is TRBJ2-1; the match to TRBD2 covers 7 bases. V dropped 4 bases and J dropped 3; count of bases not matched to a gene: 10. Germline V lookup: CDR1 SGDLS, CDR2 YYNGEE. CDR3 size: 16 residues. CDR3 nucleotides: TGTGCCAGCAGCTCGTTTGGGAGGGAAGGCTACAATGAGCAGTTCTTC. Protein: CASSSFGREGYNEQFF.

This clone was seen only once. The rearrangement links TRBV9 to TRBJ2-7, with D unresolved. Germline CDR1 reads SGDLS; CDR2 reads YYNGEE. This CDR3 has 11 amino acids. The germline V and J ends were trimmed by 4 bases and 3 bases, with 5 bases remaining between them. The CDR3 loop is CASSHDYEQYF. DNA of the CDR3: TGTGCCAGCAGCCACGACTACGAGCAGTACTTC.

This clone was counted a few times. The rearrangement uses TRBV6-5 and TRBJ1-5; D uncertain. This CDR3 region has 14 residues. Trimming shortened V by 2 bases and J by 5 bases, and 10 bases separated the two germline ends. Germline lookup yields CDR1 MNHEY and CDR2 SVGAGI. In nucleotides, the CDR3 is TGTGCCAGCAGTTACGATCTGGGGTATCAGCCCCAGCATTTT. Its protein product is CASSYDLGYQPQHF.

With respect to this clone: This specimen includes other DNA sequences encoding the same CDR3. The chain uses TRBV27 and TRBJ1-1; TRBD1 might be the D (5 bases). The CDR3 extends over 14 amino acids. CDR1 is MNHEY and CDR2 is SMNVEV in the germline V gene (reference sequence). V gave up 6 bases and J gave up 5 bases, with 16 bases separating them. CDR3 sequence reads: CASSLGGSGTEAFF. CDR3 in DNA: TGTGCCAGCAGCTTGGGGGGGTCGGGGACTGAAGCTTTCTTT.